Listed here are 22 T cell receptor beta chains from one sample, sequenced in a study of human T cells and chemical hapten exposure (dated by TCRdb to 2020 to 2022). Interpreted using the paper, the treatment or condition label stands for: therapeutic diphenylcyclopropenone sensitization with weekly scalp DPC. During library preparation, unique molecular identifiers were attached to individual cDNA molecules so that TCRs could be counted in a quantitative, reproducible way. The public reads were reanalyzed by TCRdb: fastp trimming at Q25, MiXCR alignment, in-frame beta chains only. Entries that share a CDR3 protein sequence are merged under the most common genes and DNA. The sample data list around 300 distinct CDR3 sequences, and around 43% of these were observed just once. The top ten clonotypes cover 12% of the sample. Sequenced here: whole blood, sampled before DPC sensitization or 2, 6, or about 24 weeks after (not recorded which). The receptors shown here come from an adult with alopecia areata. Some clones in this sample may be carry-over from other donors' samples. This table probably holds off-target reads from a library built for another chain.

The chain couples TRBV3-1 to TRBJ2-2, with TRBD2 identical over 12 bases. The germline gives CDR1 LGHDT, CDR2 YNNKEL (reference sequence). This CDR3 region has 19 residues. V lost 6 bases, J lost 6 bases, and 17 bases stayed unmatched. The CDR3 DNA sequence: TGTGCCAGCAGGACTAAATCGACTTTACTAGCGGGAGGCCCCGGGGAGCTGTTTTTT. Translated: CASRTKSTLLAGGPGELFF.

J is TRBJ2-3 and V is TRBV5-1; 12 positions agree with TRBD2. The germline V gene encodes CDR1 SGHRS and CDR2 YFSETQ. The length of the CDR3 is 15 residues. V lost 2 bases and J lost 7; bases outside the gene matches: 5. DNA of the CDR3: TGCGCCAGCAGCTTAGAAGGGACTAGCGGGTATACGCAGTATTTT. Translated, it gives CASSLEGTSGYTQYF.

This chain connects TRBV29-1 to TRBJ2-7; 10 bases are a match to TRBD2. J lost 7 bases, V lost 1 base, and 10 bases had no gene match. Per germline, CDR1 SQVTM and CDR2 ANQGSEA. The CDR3 extends over 15 amino acids. CDR3: CSVEGASGRLGEQYF. DNA of the CDR3: TGCAGCGTTGAAGGGGCTAGCGGGAGATTGGGTGAGCAGTACTTC.

The chain uses TRBV7-2 and TRBJ2-5; tentative D call: TRBD1 (6 bases). V lost 3 bases, J lost 5 bases, and 10 bases lay in between. Germline loops: CDR1 SGHTA, CDR2 FQGNSA. The CDR3 has 13 amino acids. The CDR3 region is CASSLYRDETQYF. The CDR3 region has the DNA TGTGCCAGCAGCTTGTACAGGGACGAGACCCAGTACTTC.

There are a few counts of this clonotype. The V gene is TRBV27, the J gene TRBJ1-5; D uncertain. The CDR3 totals 15 residues. Trimming took off 0 bases at V and 0 bases at J, with 6 bases between the two ends. Germline assignment: CDR1 MNHEY and CDR2 SMNVEV (reference sequence). This chain's CDR3 is CASSLSGYSNQPQHF. The CDR3 DNA reads TGTGCCAGCAGTTTATCAGGGTATAGCAATCAGCCCCAGCATTTT.

This chain links TRBV19 with TRBJ2-2, with D perhaps matching TRBD1 (6 bases). The germline V and J ends were trimmed by 0 bases and 5 bases, with 13 bases remaining between them. The germline V gene has CDR1 LNHDA and CDR2 SQIVND (reference sequence). The CDR3 extends over 16 amino acids. CDR3 nucleotides: TGTGCCAGTAGTATAGAGCAGGGGTTTTTTACCGGGGAGCTGTTTTTT. Translating it yields CASSIEQGFFTGELFF.

The J gene is TRBJ2-3, the V gene TRBV20-1, with 7 positions matching TRBD1. The CDR3 is 14 residues long. Germline values: CDR1 DFQATT, CDR2 SNEGSKA (reference sequence). Trimming removed 6 bases from V and 2 bases from J; junction bases left unmatched: 8. The CDR3 region has the DNA TGCAGTGCCGCCGGGGACAGATACACAGATACGCAGTATTTT. Translated: CSAAGDRYTDTQYF.

The CDR3 nucleotides are TGTGCCAGCAGTCCCGGTCCGGGGGACTTTAGCACAGATACGCAGTATTTT. Its translation is CASSPGPGDFSTDTQYF. The chain recombines TRBV21-1 with TRBJ2-3; the table assigns TRBD1, which was not confirmed against the DNA. TRBV21-1 has pseudogene status. CDR3 length: 17 residues.

The chain carries TRBV27 and TRBJ2-3; D is unclear. This CDR3 contains 14 residues. Germline CDR1 reads MNHEY; CDR2 reads SMNVEV (reference sequence). Trimming left V 5 bases short and J 2 bases short, with 11 bases between. The CDR3 DNA reads as TGTGCCAGCAGTCTTACCCGATACACAGATACGCAGTATTTT. Translating it yields CASSLTRYTDTQYF.

The chain uses TRBV18 and TRBJ1-2; 9 nucleotides align to TRBD1. CDR1 is KGHSH and CDR2 is LQKENI in the germline V gene. This CDR3 comprises 16 residues. J lost 6 bases, V lost 3 bases, and 11 bases had no gene match. The CDR3: CASSPVRDRVLDGYTF. CDR3 DNA: TGTGCCAGCTCACCTGTCCGGGACAGGGTTCTGGATGGCTACACCTTC.

The genes are TRBV10-1 and TRBJ1-1; 8 bases fit TRBD1. Germline loops: CDR1 WNHNN, CDR2 SYGVQD (reference sequence). Trimming removed 3 bases from V and 2 bases from J; junction bases left unmatched: 5. The CDR3 spans 15 residues. The CDR3 loop reads CASSDSGTGNTEAFF. The CDR3 DNA reads as TGCGCCAGCAGTGACTCCGGGACAGGCAACACTGAAGCTTTCTTT.

The chain uses TRBV20-1 and TRBJ2-7; D is possibly TRBD1 (6 bases). With 2 bases removed from V and 0 bases from J, the gap between germline ends came to 14 bases. Germline-derived CDR1 and CDR2 are DFQATT and SNEGSKA (reference sequence). The CDR3 loop spans 15 amino acids. The CDR3 nucleotides are TGCAGTGCTAGACCCTGGACAGTACTCTCCTACGAGCAGTACTTC. Translating gives CSARPWTVLSYEQYF.

The sample holds a few counts of this clonotype. DNA of the CDR3: TGTGCCAGCAGACCGGGTGCGCTCATGGGGACCCAGTACTTC. Its translation is CASRPGALMGTQYF. J is TRBJ2-5 and V is TRBV2; unclear D gene. This CDR3 is 14 amino acids long. The V gene lost 6 bases and the J gene lost 7 bases, with 18 bases spanning the gap. CDR1 SNHLY and CDR2 FYNNEI come from the germline V gene.

The chain is built from TRBV6-6 and TRBJ2-7, with 8 bases identical to TRBD2. V was clipped by 11 bases and J by 4 bases; unmatched bases: 10. The CDR3 runs to 13 residues. CDR1 and CDR2 (germline): MNHNY, SVGAGI (reference sequence). CDR3 nucleotides: TGTGCCGGGCGGGTAGCGGGGAGGTACGAGCAGTACTTC. Its protein product is CAGRVAGRYEQYF.

This clonotype was observed a few times. The chain combines TRBV5-4 with TRBJ2-3, with 10 bases fitting TRBD2. Germline lookup yields CDR1 SGHNT and CDR2 YYREEE (reference sequence). The CDR3 spans 16 residues. With V trimmed by 4 bases and J by 5 bases, 10 bases remained unmatched. The CDR3 coding sequence is TGTGCCAGCAGCCCTAGCGGGAGCCCACTCGTAGATACGCAGTATTTT. Translated, it gives CASSPSGSPLVDTQYF.

The V call is TRBV4-2, the J call TRBJ2-7, with 10 bases aligning to TRBD2. Germline assignment: CDR1 LGHNA and CDR2 YNFKEQ. This CDR3 comprises 15 residues. Trimming took 4 bases from V and 3 from J; bases not matched to a gene: 6. The chain's CDR3 is CASSRNLAGDYEQYF. CDR3 DNA: TGTGCCAGCAGCCGCAACCTAGCGGGGGACTACGAGCAGTACTTC.

The V gene is TRBV24-1, the J gene TRBJ2-6; 7 nucleotides line up with TRBD1. CDR1 and CDR2 from the germline V gene are KGHDR and SFDVKD. Unmatched junction bases numbered 5, after V lost 9 bases and J lost 4 bases. CDR3 length: 14 amino acids. In nucleotides, the CDR3 is TGTGCCACCGGTACAGGGGTCGGGGCCAACGTCCTGACTTTC. It specifies CATGTGVGANVLTF.

This clonotype was detected a few times. V and J are TRBV7-3 and TRBJ2-1; possibly TRBD1 for D (6 bases). The CDR3 has 14 residues. The V gene lost 0 bases and the J gene lost 6 bases, with 9 bases spanning the gap. Germline V gene sequence: CDR1 SGHTA, CDR2 FQGTGA. CDR3 in amino acids: CASSLTGAGNEQFF. The CDR3 DNA reads TGTGCCAGCAGCTTAACGGGGGCCGGCAATGAGCAGTTCTTC.

The chain uses TRBV5-6 and TRBJ2-3; a possible D gene is TRBD1 (6 bases). CDR1 is SGHDT, CDR2 YYEEEE, per germline. Trimming left V 4 bases short and J 3 bases short, with 15 bases between. The CDR3 is 15 residues long. CDR3 in DNA: TGTGCCAGCAGCCCCCGGACAGATTGGACAGATACGCAGTATTTT. This translates into CASSPRTDWTDTQYF.

This chain joins TRBV11-2 and TRBJ2-1, with D possibly matching TRBD2 (5 bases). The CDR3 extends over 13 amino acids. Per germline, CDR1 SGHAT and CDR2 FQNNGV. V lost 0 bases and J lost 10, with 10 bases in between. The CDR3 DNA reads as TGTGCCAGCAGCTTAGAAGGGCGAGGGGAGCAGTTCTTC. Translated: CASSLEGRGEQFF. The entire variable domain, with the rest obtained from reference TRBV11-2 and TRBJ2-1, is as follows: EAGVAQSPRYKIIEKRQSVAFWCNPISGHATLYWYQQILGQGPKLLIQFQNNGVVDDSQLPKDRFSAERLKGVDSTLKIQPAKLEDSAVYLCASSLEGRGEQFFGPGTRLTVL.

Notes on this clonotype: Likely a read error: the CDR3 ends without its conserved phenylalanine or tryptophan. V and J are TRBV29-1 and TRBJ2-3; possible D gene TRBD2, 6 bases. V was trimmed by 3 bases and J by 0 bases, leaving 13 bases between them. The germline CDR1 and CDR2 sequences are SQVTM and ANQGSEA. This CDR3 region has 15 residues. The CDR3 reads CSVDRDSRSTDTQYY. The CDR3 region has the DNA TGCAGCGTTGACCGGGACTCCCGGAGCACAGATACGCAGTATTAT.

This clonotype came up a few times. The V and J genes are TRBV12-3 or TRBV12-4 and TRBJ2-7; D may match TRBD1 or TRBD2 (5 bases each). The CDR3 consists of 14 residues. V gave up 5 bases and J gave up 6 bases, with 17 bases separating them. The CDR3 here is CASSPSGTRGEQYF. The CDR3 DNA is TGTGCCAGCAGTCCATCCGGGACCCGGGGCGAGCAGTACTTC.